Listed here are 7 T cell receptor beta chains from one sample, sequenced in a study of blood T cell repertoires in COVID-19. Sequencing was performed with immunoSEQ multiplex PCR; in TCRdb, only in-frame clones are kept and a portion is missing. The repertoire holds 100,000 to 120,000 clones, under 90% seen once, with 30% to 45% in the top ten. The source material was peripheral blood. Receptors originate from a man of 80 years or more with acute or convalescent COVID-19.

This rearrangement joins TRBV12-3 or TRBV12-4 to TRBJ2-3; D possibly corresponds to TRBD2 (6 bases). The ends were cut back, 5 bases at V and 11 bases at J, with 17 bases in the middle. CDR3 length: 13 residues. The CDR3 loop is CASSPRDVGVQYF. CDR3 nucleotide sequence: TGTGCCAGCAGTCCGCGGGACGTGGGGGTGCAGTATTTT.

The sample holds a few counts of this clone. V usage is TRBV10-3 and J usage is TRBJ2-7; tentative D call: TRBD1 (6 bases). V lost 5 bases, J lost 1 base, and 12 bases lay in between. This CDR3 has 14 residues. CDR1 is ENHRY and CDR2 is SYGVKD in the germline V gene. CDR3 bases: TGTGCCATCAGTAACTGGGGACAATCCTACGAGCAGTACTTC. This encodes CAISNWGQSYEQYF.

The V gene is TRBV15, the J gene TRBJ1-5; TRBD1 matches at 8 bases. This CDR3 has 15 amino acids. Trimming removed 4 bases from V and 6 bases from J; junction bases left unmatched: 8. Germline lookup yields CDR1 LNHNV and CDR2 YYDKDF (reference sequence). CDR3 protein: CATSINRGSGQPQHF. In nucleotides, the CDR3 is TGTGCCACCAGCATAAACAGGGGGTCGGGTCAGCCCCAGCATTTT.

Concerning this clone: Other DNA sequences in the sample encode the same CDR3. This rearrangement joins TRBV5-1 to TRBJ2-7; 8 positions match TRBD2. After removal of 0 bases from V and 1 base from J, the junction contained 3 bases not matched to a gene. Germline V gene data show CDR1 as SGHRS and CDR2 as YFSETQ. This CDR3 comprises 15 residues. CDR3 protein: CASSLVVAGSYEQYF. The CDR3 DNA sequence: TGCGCCAGCAGCTTGGTAGTAGCGGGGTCCTACGAGCAGTACTTC.

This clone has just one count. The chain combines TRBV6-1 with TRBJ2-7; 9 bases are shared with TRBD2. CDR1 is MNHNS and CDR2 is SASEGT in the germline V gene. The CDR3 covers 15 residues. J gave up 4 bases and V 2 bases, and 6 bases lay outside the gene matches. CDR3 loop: CASSETGLALYEQYF. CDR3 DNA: TGTGCCAGCAGTGAAACTGGACTAGCGCTTTACGAGCAGTACTTC.

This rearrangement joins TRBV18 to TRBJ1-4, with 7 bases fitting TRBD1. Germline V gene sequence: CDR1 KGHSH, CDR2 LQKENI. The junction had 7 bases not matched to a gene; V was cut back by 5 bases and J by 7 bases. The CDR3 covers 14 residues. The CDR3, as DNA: TGTGCCAGCTCAACCTGGGACAGTTCTGAAAAACTGTTTTTT. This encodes CASSTWDSSEKLFF.

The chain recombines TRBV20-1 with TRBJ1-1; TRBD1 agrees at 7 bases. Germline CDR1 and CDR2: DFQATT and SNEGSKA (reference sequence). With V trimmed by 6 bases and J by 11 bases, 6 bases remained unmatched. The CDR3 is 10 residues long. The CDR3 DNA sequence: TGCAGTGCCAATAGGGGGCGGGCTTTCTTT. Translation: CSANRGRAFF.